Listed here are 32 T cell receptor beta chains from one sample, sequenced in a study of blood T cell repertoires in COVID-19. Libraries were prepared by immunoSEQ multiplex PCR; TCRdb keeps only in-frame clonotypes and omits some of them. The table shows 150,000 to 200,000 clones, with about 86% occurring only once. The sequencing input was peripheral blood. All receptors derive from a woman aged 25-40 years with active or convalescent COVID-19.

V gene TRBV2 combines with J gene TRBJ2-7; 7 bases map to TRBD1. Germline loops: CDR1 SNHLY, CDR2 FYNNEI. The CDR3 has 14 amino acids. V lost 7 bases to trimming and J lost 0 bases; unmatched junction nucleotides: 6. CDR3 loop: CASTGTVSSYEQYF. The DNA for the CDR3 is TGTGCCAGCACCGGGACAGTGAGCTCCTACGAGCAGTACTTC.

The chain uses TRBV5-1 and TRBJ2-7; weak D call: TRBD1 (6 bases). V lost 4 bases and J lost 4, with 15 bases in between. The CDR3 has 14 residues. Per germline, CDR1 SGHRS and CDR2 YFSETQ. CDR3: CASSPYRVGYEQYF. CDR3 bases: TGCGCCAGCAGCCCCTACAGGGTTGGTTACGAGCAGTACTTC.

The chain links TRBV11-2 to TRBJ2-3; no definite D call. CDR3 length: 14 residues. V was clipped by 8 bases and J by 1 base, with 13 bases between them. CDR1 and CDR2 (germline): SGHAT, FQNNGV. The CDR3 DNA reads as TGTGCCAGCCGAGATGGGCAGGGCACAGATACGCAGTATTTT. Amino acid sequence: CASRDGQGTDTQYF.

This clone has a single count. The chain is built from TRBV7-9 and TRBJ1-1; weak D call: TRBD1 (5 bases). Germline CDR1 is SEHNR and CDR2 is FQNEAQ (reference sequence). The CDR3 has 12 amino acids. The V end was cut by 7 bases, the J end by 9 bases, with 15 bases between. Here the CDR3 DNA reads TGTGCCAGCAACAAAGGGGCAGGGAAAGCTTTCTTT. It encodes CASNKGAGKAFF.

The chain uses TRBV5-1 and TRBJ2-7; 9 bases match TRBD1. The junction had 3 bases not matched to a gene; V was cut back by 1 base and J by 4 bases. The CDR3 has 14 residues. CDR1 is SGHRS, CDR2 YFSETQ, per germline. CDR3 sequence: CASSLTGGEYEQYF. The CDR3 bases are TGCGCCAGCAGCTTGACAGGGGGCGAATACGAGCAGTACTTC.

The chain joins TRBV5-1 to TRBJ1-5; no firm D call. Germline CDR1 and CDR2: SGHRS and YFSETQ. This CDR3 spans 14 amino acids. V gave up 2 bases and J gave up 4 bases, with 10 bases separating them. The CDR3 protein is CASSFNGGNQPQHF. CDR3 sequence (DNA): TGCGCCAGCAGCTTTAATGGAGGGAATCAGCCCCAGCATTTT.

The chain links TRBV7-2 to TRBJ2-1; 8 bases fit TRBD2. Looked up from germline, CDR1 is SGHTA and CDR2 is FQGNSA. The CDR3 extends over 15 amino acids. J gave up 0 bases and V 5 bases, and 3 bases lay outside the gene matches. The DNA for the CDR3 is TGTGCCAGCAGCGGCGGGGGGCCCTCCTACAATGAGCAGTTCTTC. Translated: CASSGGGPSYNEQFF.

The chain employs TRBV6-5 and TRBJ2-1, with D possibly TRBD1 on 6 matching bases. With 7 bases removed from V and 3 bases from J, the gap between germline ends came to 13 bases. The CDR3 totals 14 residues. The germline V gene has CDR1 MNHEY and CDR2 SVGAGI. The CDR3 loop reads CASTKGTNYNEQFF. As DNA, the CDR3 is TGTGCCAGCACCAAGGGGACAAACTACAATGAGCAGTTCTTC.

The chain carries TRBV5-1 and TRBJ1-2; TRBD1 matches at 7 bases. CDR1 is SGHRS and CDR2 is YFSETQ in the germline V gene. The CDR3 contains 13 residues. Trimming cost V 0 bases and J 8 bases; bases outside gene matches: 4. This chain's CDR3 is CASSLEGTEGYTF. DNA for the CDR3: TGCGCCAGCAGCTTGGAGGGGACAGAAGGCTACACCTTC.

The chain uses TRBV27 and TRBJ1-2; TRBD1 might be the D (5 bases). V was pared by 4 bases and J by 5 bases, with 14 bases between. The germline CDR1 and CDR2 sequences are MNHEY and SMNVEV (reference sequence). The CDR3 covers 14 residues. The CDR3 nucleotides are TGTGCCAGCAGTTCGACGTGGAAGGGGTATGGCTACACCTTC. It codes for CASSSTWKGYGYTF.

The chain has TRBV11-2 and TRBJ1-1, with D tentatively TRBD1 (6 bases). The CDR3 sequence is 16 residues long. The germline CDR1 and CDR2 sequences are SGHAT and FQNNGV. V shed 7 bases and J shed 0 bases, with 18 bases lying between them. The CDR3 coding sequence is TGTGCCAGCACCTCTCTGGGACACCTCATGAACACTGAAGCTTTCTTT. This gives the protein CASTSLGHLMNTEAFF.

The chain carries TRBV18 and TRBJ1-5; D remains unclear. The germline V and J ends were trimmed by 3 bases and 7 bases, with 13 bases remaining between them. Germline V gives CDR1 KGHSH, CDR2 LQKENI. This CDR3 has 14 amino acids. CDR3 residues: CASSPARGKQPQHF. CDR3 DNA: TGTGCCAGCTCACCCGCGAGAGGGAAACAGCCCCAGCATTTT.

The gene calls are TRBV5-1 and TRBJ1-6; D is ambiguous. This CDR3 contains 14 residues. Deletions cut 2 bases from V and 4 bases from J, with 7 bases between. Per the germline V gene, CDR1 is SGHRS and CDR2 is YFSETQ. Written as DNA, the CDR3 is TGCGCCAGCAGCTTCGACTATTATAATTCACCCCTCCACTTT. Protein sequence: CASSFDYYNSPLHF.

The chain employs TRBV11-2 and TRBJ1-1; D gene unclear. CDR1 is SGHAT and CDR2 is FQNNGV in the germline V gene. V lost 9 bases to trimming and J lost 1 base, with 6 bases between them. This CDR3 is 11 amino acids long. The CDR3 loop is CASGRNTEAFF. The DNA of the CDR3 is TGTGCCAGTGGCCGGAACACTGAAGCTTTCTTT.

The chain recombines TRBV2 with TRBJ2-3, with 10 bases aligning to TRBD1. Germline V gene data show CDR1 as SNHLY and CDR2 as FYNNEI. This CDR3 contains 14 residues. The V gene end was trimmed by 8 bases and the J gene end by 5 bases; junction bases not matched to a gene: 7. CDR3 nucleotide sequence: TGTGCCAGCCTCGGGACAGGGGATGTAGATACGCAGTATTTT. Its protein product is CASLGTGDVDTQYF.

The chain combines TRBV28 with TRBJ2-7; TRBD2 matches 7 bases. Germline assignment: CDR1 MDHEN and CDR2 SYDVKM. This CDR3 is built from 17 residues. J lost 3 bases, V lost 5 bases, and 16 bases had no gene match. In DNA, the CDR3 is TGTGCCAGCAGTCCTTACCCAAGCGGGGAGGCGTTCTACGAGCAGTACTTC. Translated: CASSPYPSGEAFYEQYF.

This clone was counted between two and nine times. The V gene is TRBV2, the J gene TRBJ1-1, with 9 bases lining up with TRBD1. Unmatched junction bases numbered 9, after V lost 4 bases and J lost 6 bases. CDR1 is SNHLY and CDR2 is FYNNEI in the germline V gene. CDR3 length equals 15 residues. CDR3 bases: TGTGCCAGCAGTGTCGAGCGGACAGGGGAACCTGAAGCTTTCTTT. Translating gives CASSVERTGEPEAFF.

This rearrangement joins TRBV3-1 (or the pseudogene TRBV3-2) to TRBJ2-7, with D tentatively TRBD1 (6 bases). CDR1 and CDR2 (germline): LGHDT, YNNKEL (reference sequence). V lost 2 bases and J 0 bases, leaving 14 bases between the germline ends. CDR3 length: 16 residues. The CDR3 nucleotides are TGTGCCAGCAGCCAAAGGGGACACACGGGCTCCTACGAGCAGTACTTC. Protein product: CASSQRGHTGSYEQYF.

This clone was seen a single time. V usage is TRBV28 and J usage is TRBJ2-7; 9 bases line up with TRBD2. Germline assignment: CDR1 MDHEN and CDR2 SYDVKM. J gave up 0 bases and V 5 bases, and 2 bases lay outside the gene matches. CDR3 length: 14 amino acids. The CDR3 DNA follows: TGTGCCAGCAGTCCTAGCGGGGCCTCCTACGAGCAGTACTTC. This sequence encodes CASSPSGASYEQYF.

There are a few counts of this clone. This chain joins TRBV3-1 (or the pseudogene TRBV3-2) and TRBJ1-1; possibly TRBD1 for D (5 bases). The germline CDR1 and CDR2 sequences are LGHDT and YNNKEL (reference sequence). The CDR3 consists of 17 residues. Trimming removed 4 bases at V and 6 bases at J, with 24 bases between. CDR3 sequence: CASSPHGGKATTAEAFF. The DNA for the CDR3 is TGTGCCAGCAGCCCCCACGGGGGTAAAGCGACGACAGCTGAAGCTTTCTTT.

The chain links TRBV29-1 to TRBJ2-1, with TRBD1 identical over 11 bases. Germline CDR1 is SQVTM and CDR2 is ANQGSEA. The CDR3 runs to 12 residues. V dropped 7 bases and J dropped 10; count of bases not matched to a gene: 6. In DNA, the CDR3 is TGCAGCGGAGGACAGGGGGCATGGGAGCAGTTCTTC. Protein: CSGGQGAWEQFF.

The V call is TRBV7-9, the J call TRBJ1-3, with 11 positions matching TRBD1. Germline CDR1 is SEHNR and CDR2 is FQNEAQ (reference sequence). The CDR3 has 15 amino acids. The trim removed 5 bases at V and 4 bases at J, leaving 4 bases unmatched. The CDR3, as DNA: TGTGCCAGCAGCCCGAGGACAGGGGGCGGAAACACCATATATTTT. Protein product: CASSPRTGGGNTIYF.

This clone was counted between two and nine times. The CDR3 region has the DNA TGTGCCAGCAGAAGGACTAGCGGGAGGAAGGTCGGGGAGCTGTTTTTT. This codes for CASRRTSGRKVGELFF. This sequence joins TRBV27 and TRBJ2-2; 14 nucleotides match TRBD2. This CDR3 is built from 16 residues. V dropped 6 bases and J dropped 7; count of bases not matched to a gene: 7. Germline V gives CDR1 MNHEY, CDR2 SMNVEV (reference sequence).

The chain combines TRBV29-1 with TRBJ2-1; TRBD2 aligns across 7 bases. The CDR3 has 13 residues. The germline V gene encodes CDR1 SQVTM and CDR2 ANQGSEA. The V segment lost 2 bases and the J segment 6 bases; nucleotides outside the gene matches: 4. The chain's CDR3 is CSVEKLAGNEQFF. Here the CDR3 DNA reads TGCAGCGTTGAAAAGTTAGCGGGCAATGAGCAGTTCTTC.

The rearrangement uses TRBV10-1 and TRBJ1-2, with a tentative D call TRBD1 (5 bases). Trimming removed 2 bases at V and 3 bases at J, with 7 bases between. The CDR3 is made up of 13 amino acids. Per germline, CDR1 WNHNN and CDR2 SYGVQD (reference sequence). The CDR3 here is CASSETGDYGYTF. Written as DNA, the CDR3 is TGCGCCAGCAGTGAGACAGGAGACTATGGCTACACCTTC.

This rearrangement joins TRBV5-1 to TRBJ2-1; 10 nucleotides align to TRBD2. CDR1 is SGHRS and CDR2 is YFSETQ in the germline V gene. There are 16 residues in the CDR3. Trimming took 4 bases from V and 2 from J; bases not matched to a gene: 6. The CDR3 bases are TGCGCCAGCAGCCTTCGGACTAGCGGACCCTACAATGAGCAGTTCTTC. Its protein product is CASSLRTSGPYNEQFF. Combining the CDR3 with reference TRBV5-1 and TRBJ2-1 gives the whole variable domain KAGVTQTPRYLIKTRGQQVTLSCSPISGHRSVSWYQQTPGQGLQFLFEYFSETQRNKGNFPGRFSGRQFSNSRSEMNVSTLELGDSALYLCASSLRTSGPYNEQFFGPGTRLTVL.

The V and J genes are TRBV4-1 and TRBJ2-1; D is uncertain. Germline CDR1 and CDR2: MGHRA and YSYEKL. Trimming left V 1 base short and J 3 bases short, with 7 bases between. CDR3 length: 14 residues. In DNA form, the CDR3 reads TGCGCCAGCAGCCAAGTGAGTGGCTACAATGAGCAGTTCTTC. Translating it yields CASSQVSGYNEQFF.

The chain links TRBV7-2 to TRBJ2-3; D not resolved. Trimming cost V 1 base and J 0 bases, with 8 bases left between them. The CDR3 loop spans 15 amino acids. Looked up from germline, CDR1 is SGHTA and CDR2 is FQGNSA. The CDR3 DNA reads TGTGCCAGCAGCTTAGGAGCGACTAGCACAGATACGCAGTATTTT. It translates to CASSLGATSTDTQYF.

CDR3 DNA sequence: TGTGCCAGCAGTCCTGACAGGGAATATCAGCCCCAGCATTTT. The encoded protein is CASSPDREYQPQHF. The rearrangement uses TRBV2 and TRBJ1-5; 7 positions match TRBD1. This CDR3 spans 14 amino acids. The J segment lost 5 bases and the V segment lost 5 bases, leaving 6 bases of the junction unmatched. CDR1 is SNHLY and CDR2 is FYNNEI in the germline V gene.

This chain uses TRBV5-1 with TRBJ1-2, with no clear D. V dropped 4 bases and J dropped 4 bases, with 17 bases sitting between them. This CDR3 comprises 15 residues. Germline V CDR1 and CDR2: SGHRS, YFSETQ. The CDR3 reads CASSAVKGGVYGYTF. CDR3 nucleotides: TGCGCCAGCAGCGCGGTTAAGGGAGGCGTCTATGGCTACACCTTC.

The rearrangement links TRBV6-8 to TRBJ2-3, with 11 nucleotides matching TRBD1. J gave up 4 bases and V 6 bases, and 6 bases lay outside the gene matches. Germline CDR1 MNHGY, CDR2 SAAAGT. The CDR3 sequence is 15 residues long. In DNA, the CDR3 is TGTGCCAGCAGCTGGACAGGGGGCATTTCAGATACGCAGTATTTT. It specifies CASSWTGGISDTQYF.

This chain's CDR3 is CASSRRDPHEQYF. Written as DNA, the CDR3 is TGTGCCAGCAGCCGGCGGGACCCCCACGAGCAGTACTTC. The chain joins TRBV3-1 (or the pseudogene TRBV3-2) to TRBJ2-7, with D perhaps matching TRBD2 (6 bases). The CDR3 has 13 amino acids. Germline CDR1 is LGHDT and CDR2 is YNNKEL (reference sequence). The V end was cut by 4 bases, the J end by 5 bases, with 12 bases between.